These T cell receptor beta chains were read from a single sample in a study of identical twins. Using its own MiXCR run on the 5' RACE reads, TCRdb lists one record per CDR3 protein. The data contain 450,000 or so distinct CDR3 sequences, 24% of them singletons. These data are also associated with another study on T cells expressing NK-cell markers.

Sequencing was done on a sample of CD4+ T cells sorted from blood. Receptors were obtained from a woman between 18 and 29 years old in good health. Both conserved end residues are part of each CDR3.

j_call	v_call	cdr3_aa
TRBJ2-3	TRBV15	CATSRVGVRDLSYF
TRBJ1-3	TRBV12-3/TRBV12-4	CASSLGGPGNTIYF
TRBJ2-1	TRBV12-3/TRBV12-4	CASLSRGPGAYNEQFF
TRBJ2-6	TRBV28	CASTLVSGANVLTF
TRBJ2-7	TRBV28	CASTTAFFYEQYF
TRBJ2-2	TRBV10-3	CAIRTSGGPNTGELFF
TRBJ2-3	TRBV5-1	CASSRTGGLDTQYF
TRBJ2-3	TRBV29-1	CSVVAGATDTQYF
TRBJ2-3	TRBV5-1	CASSQILAGSTDTQYF
TRBJ1-5	TRBV5-1	CASSLGGQGGYQPQHF
TRBJ1-2	TRBV7-9	CASSPPGVGYTF
TRBJ2-1	TRBV5-1	CASSLAGFNEQFF
TRBJ1-1	TRBV6-1	CASSEAGQANTEAFF
TRBJ1-1	TRBV12-3/TRBV12-4	CASRDHMNTEAFF
TRBJ1-5	TRBV30	CAWRRDSNQPQHF
TRBJ2-1	TRBV5-1	CASSLVSGNNEQFF
TRBJ2-2	TRBV2	CASRPSSGGAGELFF
TRBJ2-7	TRBV20-1	CSARENHEQYF
TRBJ2-1	TRBV12-3/TRBV12-4	CASSFGTSGAYNEQFF
TRBJ2-7	TRBV12-3/TRBV12-4	CASSFLLPRQGFYEQYF
TRBJ2-1	TRBV13	CASTSRSGGAFNEQFF
TRBJ2-1	TRBV20-1	CSARAGTSYNEQFF
TRBJ1-2	TRBV7-2	CASSATGNYGYTF
TRBJ2-3	TRBV29-1	CSVRAATLIPDTQYF
TRBJ2-7	TRBV5-8	CASSLENGGRVDEQYF
TRBJ1-2	TRBV11-2	CASSLEPGNGYTF
TRBJ1-5	TRBV20-1	CSARAIQYSNQPQHF
TRBJ2-1	TRBV12-3/TRBV12-4	CASSLRGGQYNEQFF
TRBJ1-1	TRBV29-1	CSVESGVNTEAFF
TRBJ1-2	TRBV7-2	CASFTGVLYGYTF
TRBJ2-7	TRBV29-1	CSVFGTADSYEQYF
TRBJ2-1	TRBV5-4	CASSSEGGTYNEQFF
TRBJ2-7	TRBV15	CATQTGPNSYEQYF
TRBJ1-2	TRBV12-3/TRBV12-4	CASSFESGFVGYTF
TRBJ2-2	TRBV20-1	CSARTSGGRGELFF
TRBJ1-2	TRBV20-1	CSARLRGPGGYTF
TRBJ2-7	TRBV5-1	CASAGTGVHEQYF
TRBJ2-5	TRBV5-6	CASSLRTGETQYF
TRBJ2-5	TRBV20-1	CSADIQETQYF
TRBJ2-3	TRBV10-3	CAISGGVTDTQYF
TRBJ2-3	TRBV5-1	CASSLGDSYTQYF
TRBJ2-2	TRBV27	CASRGAGIGELFF